These 22 T cell receptor beta chains came from one sample sequenced in a study of tumor and adjacent non-tumor tissue in lung cancer. TCRbeta libraries were built with three rounds of nested PCR, modified from ARM-PCR. Each CDR3 protein is one row after TCRdb ran MiXCR on the multiplex PCR reads. The sample has 69,000 or so distinct CDR3 sequences, 55% to 85% seen once; the top ten hold over 25%. No cell sorting was done before RNA was extracted from the tissue. Material: lung tumor tissue. These receptors came from a man between 60 and 70 years old with non-small cell lung cancer.

Remarks on this clonotype: A read error may account for a junction end that differs from germline. The chain combines TRBV29-1 with TRBJ2-7; D might be TRBD1 (6 bases). Germline CDR1 and CDR2: SQVTM and ANQGSEA. The CDR3 runs 14 residues. The CDR3 region is CSVRAGTRRNEQYF. The CDR3 DNA sequence: TGCAGCGTCAGAGCCGGGACAAGGCGCAACGAACAGTACTTC.

This clonotype was found a few times. Possible read error: a much larger clone is one base away. This CDR3 fails to terminate in the conserved phenylalanine or tryptophan, so it likely reflects a read error. The gene calls are TRBV6-5 and TRBJ2-2; D gene uncertain. V shed 4 bases and J shed 8 bases, with 5 bases lying between them. Per the germline V gene, CDR1 is MNHEY and CDR2 is SVGAGI. The CDR3 is 11 amino acids. This CDR3 reads CASSFSGELFL. CDR3 nucleotide sequence: TGTGCCAGCAGTTTCTCGGGGGAGCTGTTTCTT.

In the case of this clonotype: A junction end diverges from the germline sequence, so it may reflect a read error. V gene TRBV20-1 combines with J gene TRBJ2-7; D ambiguous. There are 15 residues in the CDR3. Germline V gives CDR1 DFQATT, CDR2 SNEGSKA (reference sequence). The CDR3 DNA is TGCAGTGCTAGAAAACGGGCACAGACCTCCTACCAGCAGTACTTC. This encodes CSARKRAQTSYQQYF.

Comment on this clonotype: The final CDR3 position lacks the conserved phenylalanine or tryptophan, pointing to a likely read error. It is unclear where the CDR3 begins or ends on the DNA, so no DNA is shown, and the CDR3 is as TCRdb lists it. The V gene is TRBV29-1, the J gene TRBJ2-1. 11 amino acids form the CDR3, both terminal residues included. Germline values: CDR1 SQVTM, CDR2 ANQGSEA. The CDR3 is CSVDTYNEQSL.

Concerning this clonotype itself: One end of the junction is discordant with germline, which a read error may explain. The rearrangement joins TRBV20-1 to TRBJ2-1; D may be TRBD1 or TRBD2 (5 bases each). The CDR3 has 15 amino acids. Germline V gene data show CDR1 as DFQATT and CDR2 as SNEGSKA (reference sequence). The CDR3 protein is CSTRDGASRINEQFF. CDR3 bases: TGCAGTACTAGAGATGGGGCTAGCAGGATCAATGAGCAGTTCTTC.

Points on this clonotype: An end of the junction does not agree with germline; a read error may underlie this. The gene calls are TRBV20-1 and TRBJ2-1; a weak D match, TRBD1 (5 bases). From germline, CDR1 is DFQATT and CDR2 SNEGSKA (reference sequence). This CDR3 spans 14 amino acids. This CDR3 is CSARDQRTSNEQFF. The CDR3 coding sequence is TGCAGTGCTAGAGATCAACGGACAAGCAATGAACAGTTCTTC.

The V gene is TRBV12-3 or TRBV12-4, the J gene TRBJ2-1, with 12 bases identical to TRBD2. V dropped 7 bases and J dropped 8; count of bases not matched to a gene: 9. This CDR3 is built from 15 residues. The CDR3 nucleotides are TGTGCCAGCACCCATGGACTAGCGGGGCGGCATGAGCAGTTCTTC. Translation: CASTHGLAGRHEQFF.

This clonotype was seen a handful of times. One base away lies a much larger clone, so this may be a sequencing read error. The chain recombines TRBV28 with TRBJ2-5; D remains ambiguous. This CDR3 is built from 18 residues. CDR1 is MDHEN and CDR2 is SYDVKM in the germline V gene. DNA of the CDR3: TGTGTCAGCAGCCGAAAACCCCCAAAATTTAGGGTCGAAGAGACCCAGTACTTC. It translates to CVSSRKPPKFRVEETQYF. Full variable domain (outside the CDR3, taken from reference TRBV28 and TRBJ2-5): DVKVTQSSRYLVKRTGEKVFLECVQDMDHENMFWYRQDPGLGLRLIYFSYDVKMKEKGDIPEGYSVSREKKERFSLILESASTNQTSMYLCVSSRKPPKFRVEETQYFGPGTRLLVL.

This clonotype has a single count. One end of the junction fails to match germline, which may point to a read error. This chain uses TRBV6-5 with TRBJ2-2; D gene ambiguous. CDR1 is MNHEY, CDR2 SVGAGI, per germline. The CDR3 is made up of 17 amino acids. The CDR3: CASSPSAGATNSGELFF. In DNA, the CDR3 is TGTGCCAGCAGTCCATCGGCAGGAGCGACGAACAGCGGGGAGCTGTTTTTT.

Details on this clonotype: One end of the junction is discordant with germline, which a read error may explain. The rearrangement uses TRBV6-1 and TRBJ1-3, with D possibly being TRBD1 (5 bases). CDR3 length: 17 amino acids. Germline CDR1 is MNHNS and CDR2 is SASEGT. CDR3 nucleotide sequence: TGTGCCGCCTACCGGTCGCGCAGGGAATACTCTGGAAACCCCATATATTTT. This sequence encodes CAAYRSRREYSGNPIYF.

On this clonotype: One junction end disagrees with the germline gene, perhaps due to a read error. V gene TRBV6-5 combines with J gene TRBJ2-7; D may be TRBD1 (6 bases). The CDR3 has 15 residues. The germline V gene encodes CDR1 MNHEY and CDR2 SVGAGI. This CDR3 is CASSYGSRQVYVQYF. The CDR3 DNA reads as TGTGCCAGCAGTTACGGGTCTAGACAGGTTTACGTGCAGTACTTC.

As to this clonotype: A much bigger clone sits one base away, suggesting this may be a read error. The chain has TRBV5-4 and TRBJ2-2; TRBD2 matches at 7 bases. Germline V gives CDR1 SGHNT, CDR2 YYREEE (reference sequence). The V gene end was trimmed by 0 bases and the J gene end by 4 bases; junction bases not matched to a gene: 3. CDR3 length: 15 residues. The CDR3: CASSLEGRGTGELFF. The CDR3 region has the DNA TGTGCCAGCAGCTTGGAAGGGAGGGGCACCGGGGAGCTGTTTTTT.

Worth noting for this clonotype: Likely a read error: the CDR3 ends without its conserved phenylalanine or tryptophan. No DNA is shown, since the ends of the CDR3 on it are uncertain; the CDR3 is the one TCRdb lists. This chain uses TRBV24-1 with TRBJ1-2. Germline CDR1 and CDR2: KGHDR and SFDVKD. The CDR3 is 13 residues long, counting both termini. The CDR3: CTTRSGADGGYTS.

Concerning this clonotype itself: Mismatch with germline at one junction end may stem from a read error. The chain uses TRBV20-1 and TRBJ2-5; D could derive from TRBD1 or TRBD2 (5 bases each). Germline assignment: CDR1 DFQATT and CDR2 SNEGSKA (reference sequence). The CDR3 is 12 residues long. In DNA, the CDR3 is TGCAGTGCTAGAGGTGGCCAAGGGACCCAGTACTTT. Its protein is CSARGGQGTQYF.

The rearrangement joins TRBV28 to TRBJ2-5, with 11 bases aligning to TRBD2. The length of the CDR3 is 16 residues. Germline CDR1 is MDHEN and CDR2 is SYDVKM. J lost 5 bases, V lost 5 bases, and 10 bases had no gene match. In nucleotides, the CDR3 is TGTGCCAGCAGTCTAATAGCGGGAGGGCATCGGGAGACCCAGTACTTC. Its translation: CASSLIAGGHRETQYF. The whole variable domain, remainder taken from reference TRBV28 and TRBJ2-5, is DVKVTQSSRYLVKRTGEKVFLECVQDMDHENMFWYRQDPGLGLRLIYFSYDVKMKEKGDIPEGYSVSREKKERFSLILESASTNQTSMYLCASSLIAGGHRETQYFGPGTRLLVL.

The chain joins TRBV29-1 to TRBJ2-1, with 12 bases that match TRBD2. CDR1 and CDR2 (germline): SQVTM, ANQGSEA. CDR3 length equals 16 residues. CDR3 DNA sequence: TGCAGTATACTCTCTCTAGCGGGAGGGACCTACAATGAGCAGTTCTTC. Translation: CSILSLAGGTYNEQFF.

About this clonotype: Germline and junction disagree at one end, which may indicate a read error. This chain uses TRBV6-5 with TRBJ2-7, with D unresolved. The V gene's germline CDR1 is MNHEY and CDR2 SVGAGI. This CDR3 is built from 14 residues. The CDR3 here is CTSSYEGNSYGQYF. The CDR3 DNA reads TGTACCAGCAGTTACGAAGGGAACTCCTACGGGCAGTACTTC.

To note about this clonotype: A read error may account for a junction end that differs from germline. The gene calls are TRBV29-1 and TRBJ2-7, with no clear D. Germline-derived CDR1 and CDR2 are SQVTM and ANQGSEA. This CDR3 region has 14 residues. The CDR3 here is CSAEMPDITYEQYF. CDR3 coding DNA: TGCAGCGCTGAAATGCCAGACATCACCTACGAGCAGTACTTC.

A word on this clonotype: An end of the junction does not agree with germline; a read error may underlie this. The V and J genes are TRBV6-1 and TRBJ2-1, with D possibly TRBD2 on 8 matching bases. This CDR3 has 15 residues. Germline CDR1 is MNHNS and CDR2 is SASEGT. CDR3 bases: TGTGCCAACAGTGCGACTAGCGCCAGGGGGAATGAGCAGCTCTTC. Encoded protein: CANSATSARGNEQLF.

This chain connects TRBV10-2 to TRBJ2-6, with 9 positions matching TRBD1. V dropped 11 bases and J dropped 17; count of bases not matched to a gene: 16. The CDR3 contains 13 residues. Germline V CDR1 and CDR2: WSHSY, SAAADI. The chain's CDR3 is CAGGRTGANILTF. In DNA form, the CDR3 reads TGCGCCGGTGGGAGGACAGGGGCCAACATCTTGACTTTC.

The chain is built from TRBV13 and TRBJ2-1; D gene uncertain. This CDR3 has 15 amino acids. V gave up 9 bases and J gave up 5 bases, with 20 bases separating them. CDR1 and CDR2 (germline): PRHDT, FYEKMQ (reference sequence). CDR3 in DNA: TGTGCCAGTATCGGAAGGAGCGCACTTAACAATGAGCAGTTCTTC. Encoded protein: CASIGRSALNNEQFF. The whole variable domain, filled in from reference TRBV13 and TRBJ2-1, reads AAGVIQSPRHLIKEKRETATLKCYPIPRHDTVYWYQQGPGQDPQFLISFYEKMQSDKGSIPDRFSAQQFSDYHSELNMSSLELGDSALYFCASIGRSALNNEQFFGPGTRLTVL.

In the case of this clonotype: The missing conserved phenylalanine or tryptophan at the end of this CDR3 makes a read error likely. V usage is TRBV6-1 and J usage is TRBJ1-2, with D possibly matching TRBD1 (6 bases). The germline CDR1 and CDR2 sequences are MNHNS and SASEGT. V dropped 4 bases and J dropped 7 bases, with 16 bases sitting between them. This CDR3 has 14 residues. CDR3 sequence (DNA): TGTGCCAGCAGTGGATTGCGGGGGCAAGGTGGCTACACCCTC. Its protein product is CASSGLRGQGGYTL.